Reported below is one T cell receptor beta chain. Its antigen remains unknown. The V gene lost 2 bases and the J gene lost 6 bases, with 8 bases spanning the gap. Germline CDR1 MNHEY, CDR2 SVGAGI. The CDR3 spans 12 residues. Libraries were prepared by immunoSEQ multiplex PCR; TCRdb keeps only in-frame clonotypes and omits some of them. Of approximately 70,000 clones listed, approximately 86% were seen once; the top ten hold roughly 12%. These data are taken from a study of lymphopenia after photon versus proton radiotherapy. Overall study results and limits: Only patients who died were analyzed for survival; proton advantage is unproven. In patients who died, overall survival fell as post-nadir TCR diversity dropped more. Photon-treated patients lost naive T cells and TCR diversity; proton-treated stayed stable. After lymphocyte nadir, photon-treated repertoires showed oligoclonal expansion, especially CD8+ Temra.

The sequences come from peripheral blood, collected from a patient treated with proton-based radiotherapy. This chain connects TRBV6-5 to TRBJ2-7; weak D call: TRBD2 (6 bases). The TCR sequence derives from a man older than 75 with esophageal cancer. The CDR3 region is CASSYMGGEQYF. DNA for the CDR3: TGTGCCAGCAGTTACATGGGGGGCGAGCAGTACTTC.